Described below is a single TCR beta chain sequence and its context. These data are taken from a study of blood T cell repertoires in COVID-19. On the study more broadly: Samples taken during acute and convalescent COVID-19 were collected in the United States, Italy and Spain.

Repertoires were generated with immunoSEQ multiplex PCR, while TCRdb's copy carries only in-frame clones and drops some. Altogether 300,000 to 350,000 clones are present, over 70% being singletons, with the ten largest covering nearly 6.5%. CDR1 and CDR2 from the germline V gene are SGHTA and FQGNSA. Unmatched junction bases numbered 14, after V lost 6 bases and J lost 3 bases. The CDR3 totals 16 residues. Sequenced: peripheral blood. The V call is TRBV7-2, the J call TRBJ2-7; 7 bases map to TRBD2. The sequence came from a woman in her forties or fifties with COVID-19, enrolled during active disease. The CDR3 is CASSTRPGPGGYEQYF. The CDR3 region has the DNA TGTGCCAGCAGTACAAGACCCGGGCCGGGGGGCTACGAGCAGTACTTC.